A single sample is the source of the 16 T cell receptor beta chains below, sequenced in a study of blood T cell repertoires in COVID-19. Sequencing used immunoSEQ multiplex PCR; TCRdb keeps in-frame clones, though not all of them. Seen here are about 290,000 clones, around 85% observed once, and the top ten hold less than 4.5%. Material: peripheral blood. These receptors were obtained from a woman in her forties or fifties with active or convalescent COVID-19.

This clone was counted once. The V call is TRBV11-3, the J call TRBJ1-1; TRBD1 matches 7 bases. The germline gives CDR1 SGHNT, CDR2 YENEEA. Trimming at V came to 1 base and at J to 1 base, leaving 0 bases not matched to a gene. This CDR3 region has 14 residues. CDR3 region: CASSLGTGNTEAFF. The CDR3 bases are TGTGCCAGCAGCTTAGGGACAGGGAACACTGAAGCTTTCTTT.

The chain recombines TRBV18 with TRBJ2-1; possibly TRBD2 for D (6 bases). Per germline, CDR1 KGHSH and CDR2 LQKENI. V gave up 3 bases and J gave up 6 bases, with 18 bases separating them. This CDR3 has 16 amino acids. CDR3 residues: CASSPPWTTFGNEQFF. The CDR3 coding sequence is TGTGCCAGCTCACCCCCGTGGACTACCTTCGGCAATGAGCAGTTCTTC.

This clone came up once. The chain recombines TRBV10-2 with TRBJ2-7; 9 bases are shared with TRBD1. CDR1 and CDR2 from the germline V gene are WSHSY and SAAADI. V lost 7 bases, J lost 5 bases, and 9 bases stayed unmatched. There are 14 residues in the CDR3. The CDR3 nucleotides are TGCGCCAGCATCCGGAGGGACAGGGCTAACGAGCAGTACTTC. The encoded protein is CASIRRDRANEQYF.

The genes are TRBV30 and TRBJ2-3; 12 nucleotides line up with TRBD2. This CDR3 is 15 amino acids long. CDR1 and CDR2 (germline): GTSNPN, SVGIG (reference sequence). V dropped 5 bases and J dropped 2; count of bases not matched to a gene: 5. The CDR3 coding sequence is TGTGCCTGGGCCGGGACTAGCGGGCTCACAGATACGCAGTATTTT. It translates to CAWAGTSGLTDTQYF.

This chain uses TRBV13 with TRBJ2-3, with 8 bases aligning to TRBD1. The CDR3 extends over 14 amino acids. Germline trimming cut 6 bases from V and 10 bases from J; bases unmatched to any gene: 12. Germline CDR1 reads PRHDT; CDR2 reads FYEKMQ (reference sequence). The chain's CDR3 is CASRKDRADEAQYF. In DNA form, the CDR3 reads TGTGCCAGCAGAAAGGACAGGGCCGACGAGGCGCAGTATTTT.

J is TRBJ1-2 and V is TRBV11-2; D possibly corresponds to TRBD1 (6 bases). This CDR3 spans 14 amino acids. The germline V and J ends were trimmed by 1 base and 2 bases, with 8 bases remaining between them. Germline loops: CDR1 SGHAT, CDR2 FQNNGV. In nucleotides, the CDR3 is TGTGCCAGCAGCTTAGTAACAGGGAACTATGGCTACACCTTC. The encoded protein is CASSLVTGNYGYTF.

The chain uses TRBV28 and TRBJ1-5, with D maybe TRBD1 (5 bases). Trimming took 0 bases from V and 2 from J, leaving 11 bases between them. Germline V gives CDR1 MDHEN, CDR2 SYDVKM. This CDR3 contains 16 residues. The CDR3 nucleotides read TGTGCCAGCAGTTTATGGGGGAGGGGTGGCAATCAGCCCCAGCATTTT. As protein: CASSLWGRGGNQPQHF. Using reference TRBV28 and TRBJ1-5 for the parts outside the CDR3, the full variable domain is DVKVTQSSRYLVKRTGEKVFLECVQDMDHENMFWYRQDPGLGLRLIYFSYDVKMKEKGDIPEGYSVSREKKERFSLILESASTNQTSMYLCASSLWGRGGNQPQHFGDGTRLSIL.

V usage is TRBV5-3 and J usage is TRBJ2-5; 9 bases line up with TRBD1. TRBV5-3 is identified as an open reading frame with a role that is uncertain. This CDR3 region has 18 residues. V dropped 0 bases and J dropped 2; count of bases not matched to a gene: 11. The CDR3 sequence: CARSLVSTGTGNQETQYF. In nucleotides, the CDR3 is TGTGCCAGAAGCTTGGTCTCCACCGGGACAGGGAATCAAGAGACCCAGTACTTC.

This chain links TRBV6-6 with TRBJ2-1, with TRBD1 matching 7 bases. After removal of 8 bases from V and 0 bases from J, the junction contained 1 base not matched to a gene. Per the germline V gene, CDR1 is MNHNY and CDR2 is SVGAGI (reference sequence). This CDR3 region has 13 residues. The CDR3 DNA sequence: TGTGCCAGCCGGACAGGCTCCTACAATGAGCAGTTCTTC. Protein product: CASRTGSYNEQFF.

V is TRBV6-1 and J is TRBJ1-5; 7 bases agree with TRBD1. CDR1 and CDR2 from the germline V gene are MNHNS and SASEGT. The J segment lost 2 bases and the V segment lost 1 base, leaving 17 bases of the junction unmatched. The CDR3 has 20 residues. The CDR3 region has the DNA TGTGCCAGCAGTGAAGGGAGAAAACAGGGGAGTATAAAAGGCAATCAGCCCCAGCATTTT. It translates to CASSEGRKQGSIKGNQPQHF.

V gene TRBV28 combines with J gene TRBJ1-6; D is perhaps TRBD1 (5 bases). Germline CDR1 is MDHEN and CDR2 is SYDVKM. The CDR3 spans 14 residues. Trimming left V 7 bases short and J 7 bases short, with 14 bases between. This CDR3 reads CASIVGGGNSPLHF. CDR3 bases: TGTGCCAGCATCGTCGGTGGGGGGAATTCACCCCTCCACTTT.

V gene TRBV30 combines with J gene TRBJ1-2; possibly TRBD1 for D (5 bases). V lost 4 bases, J lost 11 bases, and 29 bases lay in between. This CDR3 contains 16 residues. CDR1 is GTSNPN and CDR2 is SVGIG in the germline V gene (reference sequence). CDR3 in amino acids: CAWNIFRGQGTPPYTF. The CDR3 DNA reads as TGTGCCTGGAACATATTTAGGGGCCAGGGCACTCCCCCATACACCTTC.

The rearrangement uses TRBV12-5 and TRBJ2-1; D remains unclear. Trimming took 0 bases from V and 8 from J, leaving 5 bases between them. This CDR3 contains 12 residues. The germline V gene encodes CDR1 LGHNT and CDR2 FRNRAP. CDR3 sequence reads: CASGLVGDEQFF. The DNA of the CDR3 is TGTGCTAGTGGTTTGGTCGGAGATGAGCAGTTCTTC.

V and J are TRBV10-3 and TRBJ1-1; D might be TRBD1 (6 bases). V gave up 6 bases and J gave up 1 base, with 12 bases separating them. The germline V gene has CDR1 ENHRY and CDR2 SYGVKD. The length of the CDR3 is 14 residues. This CDR3 reads CAIRNNRENTEAFF. As DNA, the CDR3 is TGTGCCATCAGAAACAACAGGGAGAACACTGAAGCTTTCTTT.

This clone has a single count. Here the CDR3 reads CASSSLGAGGGTDTQYF. In DNA form, the CDR3 reads TGTGCCAGCAGCTCACTCGGGGCGGGAGGGGGAACAGATACGCAGTATTTT. The chain is built from TRBV13 and TRBJ2-3, with 9 bases aligning to TRBD2. The J segment lost 3 bases and the V segment lost 4 bases, leaving 11 bases of the junction unmatched. This CDR3 region has 17 residues. The V gene's germline CDR1 is PRHDT and CDR2 FYEKMQ (reference sequence).

There are a few counts of this clone. V and J are TRBV3-1 (or the pseudogene TRBV3-2) and TRBJ2-2; maybe TRBD2 (5 bases). The CDR3 totals 16 residues. CDR1 and CDR2 (germline): LGHDT, YNNKEL (reference sequence). With 2 bases removed from V and 7 bases from J, the gap between germline ends came to 17 bases. The CDR3 reads CASSQLRTLKDGELFF. The CDR3 DNA is TGTGCCAGCAGCCAACTCCGGACTCTCAAAGACGGGGAGCTGTTTTTT.